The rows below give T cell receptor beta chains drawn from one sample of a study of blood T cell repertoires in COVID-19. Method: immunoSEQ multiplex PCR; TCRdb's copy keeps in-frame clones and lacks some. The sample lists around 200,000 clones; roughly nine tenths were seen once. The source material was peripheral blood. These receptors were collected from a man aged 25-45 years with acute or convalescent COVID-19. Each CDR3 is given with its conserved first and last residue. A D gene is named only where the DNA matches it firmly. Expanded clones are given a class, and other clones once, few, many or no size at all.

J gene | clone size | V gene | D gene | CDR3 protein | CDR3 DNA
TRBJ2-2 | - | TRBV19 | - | CASSIRGATRNTGELFF | TGTGCCAGTAGTATTCGGGGGGCCACGAGGAACACCGGGGAGCTGTTTTTT
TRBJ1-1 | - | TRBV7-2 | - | CASSPPNGGTEAFF | TGTGCCAGCAGCCCCCCCAACGGGGGTACTGAAGCTTTCTTT
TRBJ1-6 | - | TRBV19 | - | CASTPRDHNSPLHF | TGTGCCAGTACCCCCCGGGATCATAATTCACCCCTCCACTTT
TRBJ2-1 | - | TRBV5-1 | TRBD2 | CASSLDPGLAGYNEQFF | TGCGCCAGCAGCTTGGACCCCGGACTAGCGGGATACAATGAGCAGTTCTTC
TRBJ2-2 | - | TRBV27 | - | CASRTPVNTGELFF | TGTGCCAGCCGGACACCCGTGAACACCGGGGAGCTGTTTTTT
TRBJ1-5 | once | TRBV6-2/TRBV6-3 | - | CASSRIIDRDNQPQHF | TGTGCCAGCAGCCGCATAATAGACAGAGACAATCAGCCCCAGCATTTT
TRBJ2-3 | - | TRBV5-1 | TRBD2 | CASSSGRLAGGRDTQYF | TGCGCCAGCAGCTCCGGGCGACTAGCGGGGGGGAGAGATACGCAGTATTTT
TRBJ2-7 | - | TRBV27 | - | CASSYTTGYSSYEQYF | TGTGCCAGCAGTTATACGACAGGATATAGCTCCTACGAGCAGTACTTC
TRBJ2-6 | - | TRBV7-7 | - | CASSLTSAGANVLTF | TGTGCTAGCAGCTTAACGTCGGCTGGGGCCAACGTCCTGACTTTC
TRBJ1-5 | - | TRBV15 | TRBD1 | CATSREAGQGKRVSGNQPQHF | TGTGCCACCAGCAGAGAGGCAGGACAGGGAAAGAGGGTCTCGGGCAATCAGCCCCAGCATTTT
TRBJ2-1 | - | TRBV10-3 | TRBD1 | CAISGAGQGSGEQFF | TGTGCCATCAGTGGGGCTGGACAGGGGTCGGGGGAGCAGTTCTTC
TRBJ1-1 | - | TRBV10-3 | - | CAISEQESNTEAFF | TGTGCCATCAGTGAACAGGAGTCGAACACTGAAGCTTTCTTT
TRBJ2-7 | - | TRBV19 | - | CASTGTFSYEQYF | TGTGCCAGTACCGGGACATTTTCCTACGAGCAGTACTTC
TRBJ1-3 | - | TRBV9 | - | CASSAGGTGGNTIYF | TGTGCCAGCAGCGCGGGGGGGACCGGTGGAAACACCATATATTTT
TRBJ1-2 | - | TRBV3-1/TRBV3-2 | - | CASSRGGYNYGYTF | TGTGCCAGCAGCCGCGGGGGTTATAACTATGGCTACACCTTC
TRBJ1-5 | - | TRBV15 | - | CATSSTLAPNQPQHF | TGTGCCACCAGCAGCACATTGGCCCCAAATCAGCCCCAGCATTTT